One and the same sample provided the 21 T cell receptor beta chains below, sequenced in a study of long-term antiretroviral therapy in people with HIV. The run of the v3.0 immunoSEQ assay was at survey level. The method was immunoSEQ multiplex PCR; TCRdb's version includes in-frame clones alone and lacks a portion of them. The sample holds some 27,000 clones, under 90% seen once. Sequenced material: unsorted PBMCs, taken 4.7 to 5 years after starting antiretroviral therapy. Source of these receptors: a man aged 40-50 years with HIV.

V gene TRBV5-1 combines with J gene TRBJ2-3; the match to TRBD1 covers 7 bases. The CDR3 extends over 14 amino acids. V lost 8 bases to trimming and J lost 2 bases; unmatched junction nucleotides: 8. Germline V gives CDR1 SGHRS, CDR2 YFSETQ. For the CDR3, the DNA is TGCGCCAGTTCCCGGGACAGACCCACAGATACGCAGTATTTT. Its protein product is CASSRDRPTDTQYF.

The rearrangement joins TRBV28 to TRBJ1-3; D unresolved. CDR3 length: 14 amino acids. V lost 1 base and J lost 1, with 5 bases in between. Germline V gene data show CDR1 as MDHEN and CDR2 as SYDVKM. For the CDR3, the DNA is TGTGCCAGCAGTTTATACAGATCTGGAAACACCATATATTTT. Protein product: CASSLYRSGNTIYF. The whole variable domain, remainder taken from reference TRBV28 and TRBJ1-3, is DVKVTQSSRYLVKRTGEKVFLECVQDMDHENMFWYRQDPGLGLRLIYFSYDVKMKEKGDIPEGYSVSREKKERFSLILESASTNQTSMYLCASSLYRSGNTIYFGEGSWLTVV.

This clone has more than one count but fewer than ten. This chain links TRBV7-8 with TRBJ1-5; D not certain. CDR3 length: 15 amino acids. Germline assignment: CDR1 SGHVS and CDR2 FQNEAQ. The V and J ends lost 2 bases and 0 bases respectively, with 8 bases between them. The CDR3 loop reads CASSLSPLSNQPQHF. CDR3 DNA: TGTGCCAGCAGCTTAAGTCCCCTTAGCAATCAGCCCCAGCATTTT.

The CDR3 spells CASSQDWGAGELFF. The CDR3 DNA is TGCGCCAGCAGCCAAGATTGGGGGGCCGGGGAGCTGTTTTTT. The V and J genes are TRBV4-3 and TRBJ2-2, with D perhaps matching TRBD2 (6 bases). Germline-derived CDR1 and CDR2 are LGHNA and YSLEER. The CDR3 has 14 residues. Trimming took 0 bases from V and 6 from J, leaving 8 bases between them.

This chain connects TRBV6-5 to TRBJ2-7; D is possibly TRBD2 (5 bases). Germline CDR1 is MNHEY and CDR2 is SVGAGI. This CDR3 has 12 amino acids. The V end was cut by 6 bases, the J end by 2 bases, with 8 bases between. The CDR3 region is CASSRGTYEQYF. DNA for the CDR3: TGTGCCAGCAGCCGGGGAACCTACGAGCAGTACTTC.

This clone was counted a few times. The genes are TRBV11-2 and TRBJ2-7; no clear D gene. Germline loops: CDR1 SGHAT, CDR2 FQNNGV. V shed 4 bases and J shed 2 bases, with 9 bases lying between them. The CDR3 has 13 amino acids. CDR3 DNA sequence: TGTGCCAGCAGCTCGTCACCTACCTACGAGCAGTACTTC. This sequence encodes CASSSSPTYEQYF.

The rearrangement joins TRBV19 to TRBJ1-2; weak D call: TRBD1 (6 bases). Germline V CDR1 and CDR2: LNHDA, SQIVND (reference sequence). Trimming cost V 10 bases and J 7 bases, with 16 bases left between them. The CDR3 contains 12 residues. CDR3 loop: CATVDSGFGYTF. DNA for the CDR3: TGTGCCACTGTGGACAGTGGCTTTGGCTACACCTTC.

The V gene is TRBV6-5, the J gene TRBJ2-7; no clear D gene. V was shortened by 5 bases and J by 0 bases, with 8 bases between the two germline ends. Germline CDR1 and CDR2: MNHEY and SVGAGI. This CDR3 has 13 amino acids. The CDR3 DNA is TGTGCCAGCAGTGAAGAGAGCTCCTACGAGCAGTACTTC. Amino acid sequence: CASSEESSYEQYF.

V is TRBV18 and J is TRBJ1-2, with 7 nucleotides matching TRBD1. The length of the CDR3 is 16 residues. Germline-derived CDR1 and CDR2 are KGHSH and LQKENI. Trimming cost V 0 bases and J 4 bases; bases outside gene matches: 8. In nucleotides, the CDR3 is TGTGCCAGCTCACCACCTTCGAAGGGGGCGCGCTATGGCTACACCTTC. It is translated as CASSPPSKGARYGYTF.

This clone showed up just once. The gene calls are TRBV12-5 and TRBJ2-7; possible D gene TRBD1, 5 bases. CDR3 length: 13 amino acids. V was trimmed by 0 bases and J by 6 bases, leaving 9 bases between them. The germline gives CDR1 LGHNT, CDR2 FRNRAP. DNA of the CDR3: TGTGCTAGTGGTTTGGTAACAGGCGTCGAGCAGTACTTC. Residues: CASGLVTGVEQYF.

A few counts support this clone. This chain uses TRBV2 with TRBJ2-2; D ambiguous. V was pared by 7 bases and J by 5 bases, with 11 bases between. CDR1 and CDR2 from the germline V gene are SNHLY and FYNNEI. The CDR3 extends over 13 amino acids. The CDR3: CASTTTYTGELFF. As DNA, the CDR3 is TGTGCCAGCACCACCACTTATACCGGGGAGCTGTTTTTT. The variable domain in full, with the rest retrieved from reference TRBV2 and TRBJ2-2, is EPEVTQTPSHQVTQMGQEVILRCVPISNHLYFYWYRQILGQKVEFLVSFYNNEISEKSEIFDDQFSVERPDGSNFTLKIRSTKLEDSAMYFCASTTTYTGELFFGEGSRLTVL.

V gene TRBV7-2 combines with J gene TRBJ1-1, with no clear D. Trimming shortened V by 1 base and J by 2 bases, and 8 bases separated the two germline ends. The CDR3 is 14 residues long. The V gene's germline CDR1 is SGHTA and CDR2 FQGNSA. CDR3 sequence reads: CASSLGYLNTEAFF. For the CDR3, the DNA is TGTGCCAGCAGCTTAGGGTACCTAAACACTGAAGCTTTCTTT.

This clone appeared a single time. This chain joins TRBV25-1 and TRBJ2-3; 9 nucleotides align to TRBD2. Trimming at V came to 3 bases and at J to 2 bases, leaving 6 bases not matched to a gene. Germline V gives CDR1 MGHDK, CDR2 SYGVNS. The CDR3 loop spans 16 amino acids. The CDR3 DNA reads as TGTGCCAGCAGTGATCGAGCGGGAGGATCCACAGATACGCAGTATTTT. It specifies CASSDRAGGSTDTQYF.

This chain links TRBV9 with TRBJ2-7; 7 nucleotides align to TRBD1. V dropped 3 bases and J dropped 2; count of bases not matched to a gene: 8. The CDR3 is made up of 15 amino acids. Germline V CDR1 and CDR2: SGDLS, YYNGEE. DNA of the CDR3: TGTGCCAGCAGCGCCCAGGGGGACGGACCCTACGAGCAGTACTTC. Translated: CASSAQGDGPYEQYF.

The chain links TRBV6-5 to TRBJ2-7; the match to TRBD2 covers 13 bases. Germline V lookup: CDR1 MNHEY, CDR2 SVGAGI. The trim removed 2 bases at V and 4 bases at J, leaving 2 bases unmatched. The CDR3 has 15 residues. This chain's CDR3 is CASSYRTSGSYEQYF. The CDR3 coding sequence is TGTGCCAGCAGTTACCGGACTAGCGGGAGTTACGAGCAGTACTTC.

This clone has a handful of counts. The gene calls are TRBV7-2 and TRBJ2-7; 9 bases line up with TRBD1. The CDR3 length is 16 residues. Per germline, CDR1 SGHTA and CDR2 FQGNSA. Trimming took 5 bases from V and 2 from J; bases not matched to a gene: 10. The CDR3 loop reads CASSPGPGQGTYEQYF. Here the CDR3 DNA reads TGTGCCAGCAGCCCCGGTCCGGGACAGGGAACCTACGAGCAGTACTTC. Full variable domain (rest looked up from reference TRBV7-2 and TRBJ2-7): GAGVSQSPSNKVTEKGKDVELRCDPISGHTALYWYRQSLGQGLEFLIYFQGNSAPDKSGLPSDRFSAERTGGSVSTLTIQRTQQEDSAVYLCASSPGPGQGTYEQYFGPGTRLTVT.

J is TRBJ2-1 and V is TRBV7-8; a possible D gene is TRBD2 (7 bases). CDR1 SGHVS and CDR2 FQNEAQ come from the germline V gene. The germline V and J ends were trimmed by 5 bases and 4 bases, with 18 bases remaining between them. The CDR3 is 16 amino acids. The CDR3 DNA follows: TGTGCCAGCAGCCCCAATTGGGGGGGCGGTTACAATGAGCAGTTCTTC. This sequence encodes CASSPNWGGGYNEQFF.

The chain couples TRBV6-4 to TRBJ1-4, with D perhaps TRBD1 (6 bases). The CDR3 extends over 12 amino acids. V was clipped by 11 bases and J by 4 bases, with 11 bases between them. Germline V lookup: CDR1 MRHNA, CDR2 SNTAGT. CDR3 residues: CAGDRYNEKLFF. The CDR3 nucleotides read TGTGCCGGTGACAGGTATAATGAAAAACTGTTTTTT.

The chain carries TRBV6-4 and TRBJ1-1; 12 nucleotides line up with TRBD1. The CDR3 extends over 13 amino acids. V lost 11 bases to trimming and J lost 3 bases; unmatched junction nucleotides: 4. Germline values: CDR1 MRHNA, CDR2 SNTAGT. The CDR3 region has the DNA TGTGCCGGGGGACAGGGGGCGGACACTGAAGCTTTCTTT. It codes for CAGGQGADTEAFF.

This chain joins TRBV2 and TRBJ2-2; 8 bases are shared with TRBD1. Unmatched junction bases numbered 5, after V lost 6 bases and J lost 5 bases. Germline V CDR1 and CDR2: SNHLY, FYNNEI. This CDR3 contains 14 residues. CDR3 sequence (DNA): TGTGCCAGCAGCCGGGACAGGACAACCGGGGAGCTGTTTTTT. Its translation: CASSRDRTTGELFF.

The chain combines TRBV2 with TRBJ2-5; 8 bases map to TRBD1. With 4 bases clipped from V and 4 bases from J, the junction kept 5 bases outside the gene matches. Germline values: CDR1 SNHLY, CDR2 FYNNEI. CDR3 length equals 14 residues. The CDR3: CASSVIGQGETQYF. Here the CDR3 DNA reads TGTGCCAGCAGTGTGATCGGACAGGGAGAGACCCAGTACTTC.